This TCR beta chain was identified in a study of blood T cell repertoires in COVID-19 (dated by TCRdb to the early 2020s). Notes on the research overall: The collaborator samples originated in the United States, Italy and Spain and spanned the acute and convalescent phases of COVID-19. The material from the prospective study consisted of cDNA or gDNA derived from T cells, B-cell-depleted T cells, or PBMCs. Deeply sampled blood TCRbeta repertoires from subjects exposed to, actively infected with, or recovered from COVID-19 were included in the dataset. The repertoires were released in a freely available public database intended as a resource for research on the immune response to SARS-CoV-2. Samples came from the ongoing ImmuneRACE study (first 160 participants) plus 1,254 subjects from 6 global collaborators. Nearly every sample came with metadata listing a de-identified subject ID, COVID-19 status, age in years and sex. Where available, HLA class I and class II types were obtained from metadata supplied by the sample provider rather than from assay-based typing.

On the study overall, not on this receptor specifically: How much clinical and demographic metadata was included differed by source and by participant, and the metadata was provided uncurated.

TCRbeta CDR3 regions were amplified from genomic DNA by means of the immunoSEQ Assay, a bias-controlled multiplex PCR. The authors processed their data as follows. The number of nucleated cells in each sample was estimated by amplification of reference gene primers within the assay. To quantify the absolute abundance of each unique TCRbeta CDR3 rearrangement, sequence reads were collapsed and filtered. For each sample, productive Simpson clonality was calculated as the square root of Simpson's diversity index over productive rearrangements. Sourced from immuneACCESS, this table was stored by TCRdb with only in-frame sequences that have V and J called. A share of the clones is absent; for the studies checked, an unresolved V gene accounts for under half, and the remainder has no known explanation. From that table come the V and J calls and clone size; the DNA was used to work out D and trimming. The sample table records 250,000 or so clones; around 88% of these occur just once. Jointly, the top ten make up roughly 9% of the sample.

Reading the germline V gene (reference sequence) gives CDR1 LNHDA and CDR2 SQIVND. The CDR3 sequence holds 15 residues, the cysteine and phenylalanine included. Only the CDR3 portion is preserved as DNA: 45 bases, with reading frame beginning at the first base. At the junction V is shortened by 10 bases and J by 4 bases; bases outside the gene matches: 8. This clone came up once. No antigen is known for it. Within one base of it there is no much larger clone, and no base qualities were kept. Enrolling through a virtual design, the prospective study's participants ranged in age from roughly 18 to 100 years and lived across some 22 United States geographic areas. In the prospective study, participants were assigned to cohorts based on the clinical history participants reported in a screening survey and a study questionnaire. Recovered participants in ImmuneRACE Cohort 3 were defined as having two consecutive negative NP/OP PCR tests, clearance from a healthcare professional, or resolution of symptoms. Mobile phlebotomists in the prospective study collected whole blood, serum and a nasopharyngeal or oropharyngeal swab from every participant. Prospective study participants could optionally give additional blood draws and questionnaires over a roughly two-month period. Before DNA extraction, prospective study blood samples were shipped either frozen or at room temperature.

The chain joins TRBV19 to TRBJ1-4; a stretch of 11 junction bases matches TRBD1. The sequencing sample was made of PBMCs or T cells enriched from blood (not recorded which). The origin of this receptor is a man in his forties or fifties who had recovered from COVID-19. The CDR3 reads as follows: CATTGTGGLNEKLFF. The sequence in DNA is TGTGCCACTACCGGGACAGGGGGACTTAATGAAAAACTGTTTTTT.